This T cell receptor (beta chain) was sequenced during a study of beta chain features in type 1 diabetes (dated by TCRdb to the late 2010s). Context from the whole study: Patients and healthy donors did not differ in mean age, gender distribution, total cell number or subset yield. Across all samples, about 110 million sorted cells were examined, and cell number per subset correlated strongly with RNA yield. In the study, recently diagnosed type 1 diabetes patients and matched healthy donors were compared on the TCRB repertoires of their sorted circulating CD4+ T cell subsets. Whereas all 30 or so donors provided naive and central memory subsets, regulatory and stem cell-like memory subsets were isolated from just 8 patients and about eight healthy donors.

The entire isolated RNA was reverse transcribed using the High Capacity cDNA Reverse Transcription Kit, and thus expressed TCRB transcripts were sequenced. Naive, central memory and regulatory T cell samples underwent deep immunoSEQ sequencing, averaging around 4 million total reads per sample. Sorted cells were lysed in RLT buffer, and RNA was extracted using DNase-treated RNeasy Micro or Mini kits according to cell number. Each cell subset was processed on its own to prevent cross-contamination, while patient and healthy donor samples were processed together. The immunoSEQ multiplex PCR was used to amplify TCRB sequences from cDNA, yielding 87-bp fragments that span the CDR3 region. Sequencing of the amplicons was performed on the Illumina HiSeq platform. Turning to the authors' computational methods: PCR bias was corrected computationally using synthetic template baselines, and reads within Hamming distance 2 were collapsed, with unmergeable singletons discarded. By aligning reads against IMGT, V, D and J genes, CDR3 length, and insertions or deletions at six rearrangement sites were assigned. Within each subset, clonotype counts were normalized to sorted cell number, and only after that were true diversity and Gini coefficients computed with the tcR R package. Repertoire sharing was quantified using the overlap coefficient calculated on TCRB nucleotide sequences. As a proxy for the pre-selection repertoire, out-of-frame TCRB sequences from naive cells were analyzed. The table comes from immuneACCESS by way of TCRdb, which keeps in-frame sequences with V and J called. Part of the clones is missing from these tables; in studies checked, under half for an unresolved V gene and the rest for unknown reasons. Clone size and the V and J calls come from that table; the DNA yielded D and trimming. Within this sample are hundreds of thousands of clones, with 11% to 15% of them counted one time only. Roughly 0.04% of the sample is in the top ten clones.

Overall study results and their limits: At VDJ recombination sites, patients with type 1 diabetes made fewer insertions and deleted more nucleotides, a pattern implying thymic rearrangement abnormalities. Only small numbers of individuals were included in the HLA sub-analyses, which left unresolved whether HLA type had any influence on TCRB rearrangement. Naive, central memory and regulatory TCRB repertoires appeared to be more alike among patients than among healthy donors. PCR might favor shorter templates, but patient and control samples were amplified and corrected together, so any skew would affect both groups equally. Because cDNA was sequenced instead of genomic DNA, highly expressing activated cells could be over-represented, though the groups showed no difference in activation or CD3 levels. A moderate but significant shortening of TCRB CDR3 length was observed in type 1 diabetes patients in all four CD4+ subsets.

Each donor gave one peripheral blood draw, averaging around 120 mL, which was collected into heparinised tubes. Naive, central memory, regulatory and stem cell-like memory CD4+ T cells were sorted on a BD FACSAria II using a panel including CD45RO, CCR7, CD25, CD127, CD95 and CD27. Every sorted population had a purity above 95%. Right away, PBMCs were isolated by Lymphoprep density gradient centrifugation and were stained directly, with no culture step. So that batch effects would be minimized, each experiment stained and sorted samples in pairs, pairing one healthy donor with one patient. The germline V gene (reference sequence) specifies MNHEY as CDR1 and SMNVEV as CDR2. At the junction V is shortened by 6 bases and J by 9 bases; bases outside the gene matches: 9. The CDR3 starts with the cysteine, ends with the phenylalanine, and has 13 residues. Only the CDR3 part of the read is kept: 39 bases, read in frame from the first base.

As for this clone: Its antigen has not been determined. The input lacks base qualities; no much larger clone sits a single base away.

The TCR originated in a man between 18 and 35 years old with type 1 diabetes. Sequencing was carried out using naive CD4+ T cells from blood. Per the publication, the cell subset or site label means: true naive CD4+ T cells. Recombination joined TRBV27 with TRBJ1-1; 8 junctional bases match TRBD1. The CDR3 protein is CASSLGPGGKAFF. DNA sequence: TGTGCCAGCAGCTTAGGACCAGGGGGCAAAGCTTTCTTT.